Below are 29 T cell receptor beta chains sequenced from a single sample in a study of CD8+CD57+ T cells in acquired aplastic anemia. Patients who underwent sequencing had shown CD8+CD57+ cell expansion by flow cytometry. Profiling that covered TCR beta VDJ and CDR3 relied on genomic DNA as its template. TCRdb fed the reads into MiXCR, producing one record per CDR3 protein. The sample contains some 180,000 distinct CDR3 sequences, 63% of which appear only once. The sequencing input was sorted CD4+, CD8+, or CD8+CD57+ T cells (not recorded which) from PBMCs. Every receptor here comes from a human donor with aplastic anemia.

This clonotype came up a few times. The genes are TRBV10-1 and TRBJ2-3; D is perhaps TRBD2 (6 bases). The CDR3 loop spans 14 amino acids. The germline V gene has CDR1 WNHNN and CDR2 SYGVQD (reference sequence). V was pared by 4 bases and J by 5 bases, with 13 bases between. The CDR3 sequence: CASSGRRDGDTQYF. CDR3 bases: TGCGCCAGCAGTGGGAGGCGGGACGGAGATACGCAGTATTTT.

V and J are TRBV7-8 and TRBJ2-1, with 16 positions matching TRBD2. The CDR3 totals 16 residues. V shed 3 bases and J 10 bases; nucleotides not matched to a gene: 6. Per germline, CDR1 SGHVS and CDR2 FQNEAQ. CDR3 bases: TGTGCCAGCAGCTTCCGTAGGGGACTAGCGGGAGGGGAGCAGTTCTTC. As protein: CASSFRRGLAGGEQFF.

This clonotype was recorded many times. CDR3 sequence (DNA): TGCAGTGCTAGTTCGGTAGGAGGGAGCTCCTACGAGCAGTACTTC. This codes for CSASSVGGSSYEQYF. V is TRBV20-1 and J is TRBJ2-7, with D maybe TRBD2 (6 bases). The germline gives CDR1 DFQATT, CDR2 SNEGSKA (reference sequence). The germline V and J ends were trimmed by 3 bases and 0 bases, with 15 bases remaining between them. The CDR3 is 15 residues long.

The chain joins TRBV2 to TRBJ2-7; D gene uncertain. The CDR3 extends over 12 amino acids. V lost 6 bases and J lost 7, with 13 bases in between. Germline V gene lookup returns CDR1 SNHLY and CDR2 FYNNEI. The CDR3 nucleotides read TGTGCCAGCAGCCCCCAGAACAGTGAGCAGTACTTC. This translates into CASSPQNSEQYF.

This chain uses TRBV10-3 with TRBJ2-2, with 9 bases fitting TRBD2. The junction had 6 bases not matched to a gene; V was cut back by 8 bases and J by 5 bases. The V gene's germline CDR1 is ENHRY and CDR2 SYGVKD. This CDR3 contains 14 residues. CDR3 DNA: TGTGCCATCGGGGGCCTAGCGGGAACCGGGGAGCTGTTTTTT. Translated: CAIGGLAGTGELFF.

This clonotype was counted at least ten times. The CDR3 reads CASSLSGYTF. The CDR3, as DNA: TGTGCCAGCAGCTTAAGTGGCTACACCTTC. This chain connects TRBV13 to TRBJ1-2; D not certain. The CDR3 spans 10 residues. The germline V gene encodes CDR1 PRHDT and CDR2 FYEKMQ (reference sequence). V was shortened by 2 bases and J by 7 bases, with 2 bases between the two germline ends. Combining the CDR3 with reference TRBV13 and TRBJ1-2 gives the whole variable domain AAGVIQSPRHLIKEKRETATLKCYPIPRHDTVYWYQQGPGQDPQFLISFYEKMQSDKGSIPDRFSAQQFSDYHSELNMSSLELGDSALYFCASSLSGYTFGSGTRLTVV.

In its sample, this clonotype was seen many times. V usage is TRBV12-3 or TRBV12-4 and J usage is TRBJ1-1, with 9 bases aligning to TRBD1. This CDR3 has 15 residues. V was pared by 5 bases and J by 5 bases, with 9 bases of the junction left unmatched. This chain's CDR3 is CASSTHRGQGTEAFF. The CDR3, as DNA: TGTGCCAGCAGTACCCACAGGGGGCAGGGAACTGAAGCTTTCTTT.

The rearrangement links TRBV19 to TRBJ2-5; 7 bases align to TRBD2. The germline gives CDR1 LNHDA, CDR2 SQIVND (reference sequence). The CDR3 consists of 16 residues. With V trimmed by 3 bases and J by 9 bases, 16 bases remained unmatched. For the CDR3, the DNA is TGTGCCAGTAGTATCTTAGGAGGGAGGGTCGGCCAGCCCCAGTACTTC. It is translated as CASSILGGRVGQPQYF.

This clonotype was seen more than once but under ten times. The V call is TRBV20-1, the J call TRBJ2-7; no clear D gene. The CDR3 is 13 residues long. V was cut by 3 bases and J by 6 bases, with 15 bases left in between. Per germline, CDR1 DFQATT and CDR2 SNEGSKA (reference sequence). The CDR3 here is CSASVGGSSEQYF. CDR3 nucleotide sequence: TGCAGTGCTAGCGTGGGTGGTTCGTCCGAGCAGTACTTC.

The chain has TRBV7-9 and TRBJ2-1, with D unclear. CDR1 SEHNR and CDR2 FQNEAQ come from the germline V gene (reference sequence). Trimming removed 3 bases at V and 7 bases at J, with 16 bases between. The CDR3 length is 15 residues. Written as DNA, the CDR3 is TGTGCCAGCAGCTTGGAGACCCCTAGTCTAAATGAGCAGTTCTTC. Its protein product is CASSLETPSLNEQFF.

The table lists this clonotype with many counts. The chain is built from TRBV5-1 and TRBJ1-3, with D tentatively TRBD1 (6 bases). The CDR3 has 16 residues. The V gene lost 2 bases and the J gene lost 0 bases, with 12 bases spanning the gap. Germline lookup yields CDR1 SGHRS and CDR2 YFSETQ. Here the CDR3 DNA reads TGCGCCAGCAGCTTCGGGACGGACAGCTCTGGAAACACCATATATTTT. Protein sequence: CASSFGTDSSGNTIYF.

This clonotype was picked up a small number of times. The V and J genes are TRBV7-6 and TRBJ2-1, with D tentatively TRBD2 (6 bases). With 6 bases removed from V and 7 bases from J, the gap between germline ends came to 19 bases. CDR3 length: 15 residues. Germline V gene data show CDR1 as SGHVS and CDR2 as FNYEAQ. The CDR3 loop reads CASRPPGTSSNEQFF. The CDR3 coding sequence is TGTGCCAGCAGACCACCCGGGACTTCTAGTAATGAGCAGTTCTTC.

This clonotype was seen a handful of times. The rearrangement uses TRBV7-9 and TRBJ2-7; no clear D gene. This CDR3 has 14 residues. Trimming stripped 1 base from V and 3 bases from J, with 10 bases between. Germline CDR1 SEHNR, CDR2 FQNEAQ (reference sequence). CDR3: CASSLDVDNYEQYF. The CDR3, as DNA: TGTGCCAGCAGCTTAGATGTGGATAACTACGAGCAGTACTTC.

V and J are TRBV5-1 and TRBJ2-3, with 8 bases that match TRBD2. Trimming took 5 bases from V and 5 from J; bases not matched to a gene: 7. The CDR3 is 14 residues long. CDR1 is SGHRS and CDR2 is YFSETQ in the germline V gene. Here the CDR3 DNA reads TGCGCCAGCAGGCCGGGGGGGCAGAGAGATACGCAGTATTTT. Translated, it gives CASRPGGQRDTQYF.

This clonotype was observed at least ten times. This chain connects TRBV27 to TRBJ2-7; D perhaps matches TRBD1 (6 bases). The CDR3 covers 13 residues. Trimming stripped 4 bases from V and 0 bases from J, with 7 bases between. Germline CDR1 and CDR2: MNHEY and SMNVEV (reference sequence). For the CDR3, the DNA is TGTGCCAGCAGTTACAGGGACTCCTACGAGCAGTACTTC. Its translation is CASSYRDSYEQYF.

The chain uses TRBV7-6 and TRBJ2-7; the match to TRBD1 covers 9 bases. After removal of 2 bases from V and 2 bases from J, the junction contained 4 bases not matched to a gene. Germline loops: CDR1 SGHVS, CDR2 FNYEAQ. CDR3 length: 15 residues. CDR3 region: CASSLRGTGTYEQYF. The DNA of the CDR3 is TGTGCCAGCAGCTTAAGGGGGACAGGGACCTACGAGCAGTACTTC.

This clonotype was found many times. The chain couples TRBV11-2 to TRBJ2-3; D is unclear. The V gene lost 0 bases and the J gene lost 4 bases, with 8 bases spanning the gap. The CDR3 length is 14 residues. Germline V CDR1 and CDR2: SGHAT, FQNNGV. CDR3 nucleotide sequence: TGTGCCAGCAGCTTAGAGCTAGTCCCAGATACGCAGTATTTT. Encoded protein: CASSLELVPDTQYF.

The chain combines TRBV10-3 with TRBJ1-1; 7 nucleotides agree with TRBD1. CDR3 length equals 13 residues. V gave up 8 bases and J gave up 0 bases; unmatched junction bases: 3. Looked up from germline, CDR1 is ENHRY and CDR2 is SYGVKD. The CDR3 bases are TGTGCCATCCAACAGGGGTTGAACACTGAAGCTTTCTTT. Amino acids: CAIQQGLNTEAFF.

This clonotype was detected many times. CDR3 region: CASSSGGPPGANKNIQYF. DNA of the CDR3: TGTGCCAGCAGTTCGGGGGGGCCGCCAGGGGCCAACAAAAACATTCAGTACTTC. The chain uses TRBV7-3 and TRBJ2-4, with TRBD2 identical over 8 bases. CDR3 size: 18 residues. The J segment lost 3 bases and the V segment lost 6 bases, leaving 16 bases of the junction unmatched. Looked up from germline, CDR1 is SGHTA and CDR2 is FQGTGA.

The chain uses TRBV7-4 and TRBJ1-6; 9 positions match TRBD1. The length of the CDR3 is 16 residues. CDR1 is SGHVT, CDR2 SQSDAQ, per germline. V dropped 6 bases and J dropped 7; count of bases not matched to a gene: 10. Here the CDR3 DNA reads TGTGCCAGCAGTAAGGGACAGGGTGATCCGAATTCACCCCTCCACTTT. It codes for CASSKGQGDPNSPLHF.

This chain links TRBV15 with TRBJ2-7; possible D gene TRBD1, 5 bases. V lost 3 bases and J 5 bases, leaving 17 bases between the germline ends. The CDR3 spans 15 residues. Germline loops: CDR1 LNHNV, CDR2 YYDKDF (reference sequence). The CDR3 spells CATSRGRGNNDEQYF. CDR3 bases: TGTGCCACCAGCAGGGGTAGGGGTAATAATGACGAGCAGTACTTC. The variable domain in full, completed from reference TRBV15 and TRBJ2-7, reads DAMVIQNPRYQVTQFGKPVTLSCSQTLNHNVMYWYQQKSSQAPKLLFHYYDKDFNNEADTPDNFQSRRPNTSFCFLDIRSPGLGDTAMYLCATSRGRGNNDEQYFGPGTRLTVT.

CDR3 bases: TGTGCCAGCAGCTTAGGGGACAATCAGCCCCAGTACTTC. Its protein is CASSLGDNQPQYF. The V and J genes are TRBV7-9 and TRBJ2-5, with a weak D call TRBD1 (6 bases). Germline-derived CDR1 and CDR2 are SEHNR and FQNEAQ (reference sequence). Trimming pared 1 base from V and 9 bases from J, leaving 12 bases between. The CDR3 has 13 residues.

The rearrangement uses TRBV19 and TRBJ2-1, with D unclear. The CDR3 spans 13 residues. With 3 bases removed from V and 8 bases from J, the gap between germline ends came to 11 bases. From germline, CDR1 is LNHDA and CDR2 SQIVND (reference sequence). CDR3 region: CASSIRTTDEQFF. For the CDR3, the DNA is TGTGCCAGTAGTATTCGGACCACGGATGAGCAGTTCTTC.

Only a few counts were recorded for this clonotype. This chain joins TRBV9 and TRBJ2-7; TRBD1 agrees at 8 bases. The CDR3 length is 14 residues. Germline CDR1 reads SGDLS; CDR2 reads YYNGEE. The V and J ends lost 7 bases and 7 bases, in that order; junction bases with no gene match: 13. The CDR3 reads CASGVTGDVGEQYF. The CDR3 nucleotides are TGTGCCAGCGGAGTGACAGGGGACGTCGGGGAGCAGTACTTC.

In regard to this clonotype: A single base separates this from a much larger clone, so it may be a read error. The V and J genes are TRBV9 and TRBJ2-1, with 10 bases lining up with TRBD2. V was clipped by 7 bases and J by 2 bases; unmatched bases: 6. This CDR3 has 15 residues. Germline CDR1 is SGDLS and CDR2 is YYNGEE. The chain's CDR3 is CASGNSGGPYNEQFF. CDR3 coding DNA: TGTGCCAGCGGCAATAGCGGGGGGCCCTACAATGAGCAGTTCTTC.

The chain combines TRBV20-1 with TRBJ2-7, with D perhaps matching TRBD1 (5 bases). CDR3 size: 12 residues. V shed 7 bases and J shed 2 bases, with 12 bases lying between them. Germline CDR1 is DFQATT and CDR2 is SNEGSKA (reference sequence). The CDR3 region is CSVRAGTYEQYF. The DNA of the CDR3 is TGCAGTGTCCGTGCAGGGACCTACGAGCAGTACTTC.

J is TRBJ2-7 and V is TRBV7-9; D unresolved. This CDR3 has 11 amino acids. Per the germline V gene, CDR1 is SEHNR and CDR2 is FQNEAQ (reference sequence). V shed 6 bases and J shed 3 bases, with 6 bases lying between them. For the CDR3, the DNA is TGTGCCAGCAGTACTTACTACGAGCAGTACTTC. Translating gives CASSTYYEQYF.

This chain links TRBV15 with TRBJ1-5; the match to TRBD1 covers 7 bases. V was pared by 1 base and J by 1 base, with 4 bases of the junction left unmatched. This CDR3 region has 16 residues. Germline lookup yields CDR1 LNHNV and CDR2 YYDKDF (reference sequence). The DNA for the CDR3 is TGTGCCACCAGCAGAGGGACAGGTGACAGCAATCAGCCCCAGCATTTT. Its translation: CATSRGTGDSNQPQHF. Full variable domain (rest looked up from reference TRBV15 and TRBJ1-5): DAMVIQNPRYQVTQFGKPVTLSCSQTLNHNVMYWYQQKSSQAPKLLFHYYDKDFNNEADTPDNFQSRRPNTSFCFLDIRSPGLGDTAMYLCATSRGTGDSNQPQHFGDGTRLSIL.

As concerns this clonotype: Sequence at one end of the junction differs from germline and may be a read error. V is TRBV9 and J is TRBJ1-2; possible D gene TRBD1, 5 bases. Per the germline V gene, CDR1 is SGDLS and CDR2 is YYNGEE. This CDR3 region has 17 residues. In nucleotides, the CDR3 is TGCGCCAGCAGCTTGGTGTGGTGGGGACCGGATAACTATGGCTACACCTTC. It yields the protein CASSLVWWGPDNYGYTF.